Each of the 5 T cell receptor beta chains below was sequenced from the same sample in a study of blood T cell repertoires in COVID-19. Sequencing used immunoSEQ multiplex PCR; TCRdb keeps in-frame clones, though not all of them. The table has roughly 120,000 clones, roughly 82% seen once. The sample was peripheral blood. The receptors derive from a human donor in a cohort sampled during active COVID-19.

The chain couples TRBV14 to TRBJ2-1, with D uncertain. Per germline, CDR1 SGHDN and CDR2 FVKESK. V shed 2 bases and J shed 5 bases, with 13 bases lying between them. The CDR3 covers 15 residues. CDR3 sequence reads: CASSQNQAPDNEQFF. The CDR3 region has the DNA TGTGCCAGCAGCCAAAATCAAGCTCCCGACAATGAGCAGTTCTTC.

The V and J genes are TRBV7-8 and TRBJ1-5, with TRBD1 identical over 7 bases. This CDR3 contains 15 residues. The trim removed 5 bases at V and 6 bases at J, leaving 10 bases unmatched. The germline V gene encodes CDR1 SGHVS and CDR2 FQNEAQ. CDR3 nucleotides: TGTGCCAGCAGCCGGGCTAGACAGGGCACTCAGCCCCAGCATTTT. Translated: CASSRARQGTQPQHF. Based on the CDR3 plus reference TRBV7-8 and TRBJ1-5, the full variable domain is GAGVSQSPRYKVAKRGQDVALRCDPISGHVSLFWYQQALGQGPEFLTYFQNEAQLDKSGLPSDRFFAERPEGSVSTLKIQRTQQEDSAVYLCASSRARQGTQPQHFGDGTRLSIL.

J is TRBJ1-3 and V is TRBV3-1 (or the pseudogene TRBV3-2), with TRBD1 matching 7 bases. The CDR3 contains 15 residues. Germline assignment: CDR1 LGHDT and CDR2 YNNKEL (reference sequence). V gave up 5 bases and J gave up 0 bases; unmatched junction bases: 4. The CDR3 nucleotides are TGTGCCAGCAGCTCCTCAGGGGGCTCTGGAAACACCATATATTTT. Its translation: CASSSSGGSGNTIYF.

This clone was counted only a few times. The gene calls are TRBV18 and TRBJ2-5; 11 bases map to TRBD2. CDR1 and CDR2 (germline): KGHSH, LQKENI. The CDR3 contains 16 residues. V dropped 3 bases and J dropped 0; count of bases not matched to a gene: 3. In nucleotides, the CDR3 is TGTGCCAGCTCACCCCGGACTAGCGGGTACCAAGAGACCCAGTACTTC. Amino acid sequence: CASSPRTSGYQETQYF.

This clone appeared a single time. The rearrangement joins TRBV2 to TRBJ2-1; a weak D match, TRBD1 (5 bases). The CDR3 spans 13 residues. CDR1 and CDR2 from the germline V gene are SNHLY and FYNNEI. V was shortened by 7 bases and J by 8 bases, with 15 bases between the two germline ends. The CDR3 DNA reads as TGTGCCAGCAATGGGTGGGGCAGCCATGAGCAGTTCTTC. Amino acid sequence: CASNGWGSHEQFF.